The 22 T cell receptor beta chains below all came from one sample that was sequenced in a study of shared clonotypes between healthy human individuals. Only in-frame clones appear in the TCRdb table, and some are missing; sequencing was by immunoSEQ multiplex PCR. The repertoire holds 2 million to 2.5 million clones, 80% to 95% seen once, with about 0.37% in the top ten. The material sequenced was naive CD4+ T cells from PBMCs. Stated subset: CD45RA+ positively selected. The source of these receptors is a man between 18 and 29 years old in good health. Some clones in this sample may be carry-over from other donors' samples.

About this clone: The same CDR3 is also encoded by other DNA sequences in this sample. The chain recombines TRBV5-4 with TRBJ1-4; 9 bases agree with TRBD1. With 0 bases clipped from V and 8 bases from J, the junction kept 5 bases outside the gene matches. The CDR3 is 15 residues long. Germline assignment: CDR1 SGHNT and CDR2 YYREEE (reference sequence). The CDR3 nucleotides read TGTGCCAGCAGCTTGGGAGGGACAGGGAACGAAAAACTGTTTTTT. Protein product: CASSLGGTGNEKLFF.

V is TRBV28 and J is TRBJ1-2; possibly TRBD1 for D (5 bases). V lost 5 bases to trimming and J lost 2 bases, with 18 bases between them. This CDR3 spans 16 amino acids. The germline V gene encodes CDR1 MDHEN and CDR2 SYDVKM. DNA of the CDR3: TGTGCCAGCAGTGAGTTCGGGGGACGGGAAAACTATGGCTACACCTTC. It specifies CASSEFGGRENYGYTF.

The V call is TRBV18, the J call TRBJ2-7; TRBD2 aligns across 8 bases. The CDR3 covers 15 residues. V was clipped by 5 bases and J by 4 bases; unmatched bases: 10. The V gene's germline CDR1 is KGHSH and CDR2 LQKENI. CDR3 sequence: CASSSGLARPYEQYF. CDR3 in DNA: TGTGCCAGCTCATCAGGACTAGCCCGACCGTACGAGCAGTACTTC.

The chain links TRBV11-1 to TRBJ1-2; possibly TRBD1 for D (5 bases). The germline CDR1 and CDR2 sequences are SGHAT and FQDESV (reference sequence). The CDR3 has 13 residues. The ends were cut back, 3 bases at V and 4 bases at J, with 9 bases in the middle. DNA for the CDR3: TGTGCCAGCAGCTTCGGGGGATTCTATGGCTACACCTTC. Translated: CASSFGGFYGYTF.

As regards this clone: Other DNA variants within this sample encode the same CDR3. The chain uses TRBV7-9 and TRBJ2-1; tentatively, D is TRBD1 (5 bases). This CDR3 is built from 13 residues. Trimming pared 1 base from V and 5 bases from J, leaving 6 bases between. Germline V gene sequence: CDR1 SEHNR, CDR2 FQNEAQ (reference sequence). The CDR3 sequence: CASSLGQNNEQFF. CDR3 DNA sequence: TGTGCCAGCAGCTTAGGACAGAACAATGAGCAGTTCTTC.

V gene TRBV6-4 combines with J gene TRBJ2-5, with D tentatively TRBD2 (6 bases). Germline V lookup: CDR1 MRHNA, CDR2 SNTAGT. The length of the CDR3 is 14 residues. V lost 6 bases to trimming and J lost 2 bases, with 13 bases between them. The CDR3 DNA sequence: TGTGCCAGCAGGCCTTGGCGGGGACAAGAGACCCAGTACTTC. Its translation: CASRPWRGQETQYF.

The chain carries TRBV14 and TRBJ2-2; 7 nucleotides line up with TRBD2. The J segment lost 0 bases and the V segment lost 1 base, leaving 8 bases of the junction unmatched. The V gene's germline CDR1 is SGHDN and CDR2 FVKESK. This CDR3 has 18 residues. The CDR3 nucleotides read TGTGCCAGCAGCCAAGTCAAAACTAGCGAGGCGAACACCGGGGAGCTGTTTTTT. Its protein is CASSQVKTSEANTGELFF.

This chain connects TRBV30 to TRBJ2-7; D may be TRBD1 or TRBD2 (6 bases each). This CDR3 has 15 amino acids. In germline, CDR1 is GTSNPN, CDR2 SVGIG (reference sequence). V was pared by 0 bases and J by 4 bases, with 16 bases between. The DNA for the CDR3 is TGTGCCTGGAGTGTATTTGTGGGGGGCGGGTACGAGCAGTACTTC. Translation gives CAWSVFVGGGYEQYF.

This clone was recorded only once. The same CDR3 can be traced to other DNA sequences in this sample. The gene calls are TRBV5-1 and TRBJ1-3; D unresolved. Trimming shortened V by 0 bases and J by 0 bases, and 7 bases separated the two germline ends. The germline gives CDR1 SGHRS, CDR2 YFSETQ. The CDR3 is 15 amino acids. CDR3 DNA sequence: TGCGCCAGCAGCTTGGTGGGATCCTCTGGAAACACCATATATTTT. This sequence encodes CASSLVGSSGNTIYF.

The table lists this clone with a count of one. This chain's CDR3 is CASTPPGQGDTEAFF. CDR3 coding DNA: TGTGCCAGCACCCCCCCGGGACAGGGGGACACTGAAGCTTTCTTT. This chain links TRBV7-9 with TRBJ1-1, with 11 bases matching TRBD1. Germline CDR1 is SEHNR and CDR2 is FQNEAQ (reference sequence). This CDR3 contains 15 residues. Trimming cost V 7 bases and J 3 bases; bases outside gene matches: 7. Combining the CDR3 with reference TRBV7-9 and TRBJ1-1 gives the whole variable domain DTGVSQNPRHKITKRGQNVTFRCDPISEHNRLYWYRQTLGQGPEFLTYFQNEAQLEKSRLLSDRFSAERPKGSFSTLEIQRTEQGDSAMYLCASTPPGQGDTEAFFGQGTRLTVV.

The chain employs TRBV5-1 and TRBJ2-7; TRBD1 might be the D (6 bases). The germline V and J ends were trimmed by 4 bases and 3 bases, with 17 bases remaining between them. Germline CDR1 is SGHRS and CDR2 is YFSETQ. The CDR3 spans 15 residues. The CDR3 protein is CASSVVAGVGYEQYF. The CDR3 DNA reads as TGCGCCAGCAGCGTGGTGGCAGGGGTCGGCTACGAGCAGTACTTC.

This chain connects TRBV5-4 to TRBJ2-1, with D unclear. The CDR3 length is 11 residues. Trimming removed 6 bases at V and 6 bases at J, with 7 bases between. CDR1 and CDR2 from the germline V gene are SGHNT and YYREEE (reference sequence). CDR3 sequence reads: CASTASNEQFF. CDR3 bases: TGTGCCAGCACAGCTTCCAATGAGCAGTTCTTC.

This chain joins TRBV19 and TRBJ1-2, with D hard to call. Trimming removed 4 bases at V and 5 bases at J, with 14 bases between. Looked up from germline, CDR1 is LNHDA and CDR2 is SQIVND (reference sequence). The CDR3 covers 14 residues. The CDR3 nucleotides read TGTGCCAGTAGTAGCGGGCAGCTGAGATATGGCTACACCTTC. Translated: CASSSGQLRYGYTF.

The chain uses TRBV6-5 and TRBJ2-5, with D possibly being TRBD2 (6 bases). Trimming pared 6 bases from V and 5 bases from J, leaving 16 bases between. The CDR3 covers 14 residues. Germline V gives CDR1 MNHEY, CDR2 SVGAGI. CDR3 residues: CASRPAGTQETQYF. The CDR3 coding sequence is TGTGCCAGCAGACCCGCGGGGACCCAGGAGACCCAGTACTTC.

The chain is built from TRBV6-1 and TRBJ1-4, with D perhaps matching TRBD1 (5 bases). This CDR3 comprises 13 residues. V shed 9 bases and J shed 10 bases, with 18 bases lying between them. CDR1 MNHNS and CDR2 SASEGT come from the germline V gene. CDR3 nucleotides: TGTGCCAGTTCGTCGGGGACTCTGGTAAAACTGTTTTTT. Translation: CASSSGTLVKLFF.

The rearrangement uses TRBV5-1 and TRBJ1-5; D may be TRBD1 (6 bases). This CDR3 has 16 residues. Trimming cost V 6 bases and J 3 bases, with 19 bases left between them. Germline lookup yields CDR1 SGHRS and CDR2 YFSETQ. This CDR3 reads CASKPDLTGSNQPQHF. The CDR3 nucleotides read TGCGCCAGCAAACCGGATCTTACAGGGTCCAATCAGCCCCAGCATTTT. Drawing the rest from reference TRBV5-1 and TRBJ1-5, the complete variable domain is KAGVTQTPRYLIKTRGQQVTLSCSPISGHRSVSWYQQTPGQGLQFLFEYFSETQRNKGNFPGRFSGRQFSNSRSEMNVSTLELGDSALYLCASKPDLTGSNQPQHFGDGTRLSIL.

This clone was observed a single time. V gene TRBV4-1 combines with J gene TRBJ2-1; D is possibly TRBD1 (6 bases). The CDR3 covers 15 residues. V was cut by 5 bases and J by 0 bases, with 11 bases left in between. Germline V gene data show CDR1 as MGHRA and CDR2 as YSYEKL. The CDR3 loop reads CASSGDTSSYNEQFF. The CDR3 DNA is TGCGCCAGCAGCGGGGACACCAGCTCCTACAATGAGCAGTTCTTC.

The V gene is TRBV19, the J gene TRBJ2-7; D tentatively fits TRBD1 or TRBD2 (7 bases each). Germline V gives CDR1 LNHDA, CDR2 SQIVND (reference sequence). V was shortened by 8 bases and J by 2 bases, with 13 bases between the two germline ends. This CDR3 is 13 amino acids long. The CDR3 coding sequence is TGTGCCAGTGGCAGGGGGGGCCCCTACGAGCAGTACTTC. Protein sequence: CASGRGGPYEQYF.

This chain uses TRBV27 with TRBJ1-2; the match to TRBD1 covers 9 bases. V shed 5 bases and J 8 bases; nucleotides not matched to a gene: 12. The CDR3 spans 15 residues. Germline-derived CDR1 and CDR2 are MNHEY and SMNVEV (reference sequence). The CDR3 bases are TGTGCCAGCAGTACCGGGACAGGGAGTGTCCTAGGCTACACCTTC. Protein sequence: CASSTGTGSVLGYTF.

Comment on this clone: Other DNA sequences of this sample code for an identical CDR3. The chain joins TRBV6-5 to TRBJ2-2, with 8 bases matching TRBD1. The length of the CDR3 is 12 residues. Germline V lookup: CDR1 MNHEY, CDR2 SVGAGI. The ends lost 7 bases at V and 8 bases at J; junction bases unmatched: 3. The CDR3 region has the DNA TGTGCCAGCACTAGACAGGGGGGGGAGCTGTTTTTT. Amino acids: CASTRQGGELFF.

The chain combines TRBV19 with TRBJ2-7; TRBD2 matches at 10 bases. Judging by the DNA end, TRBJ2-5 fits better; the J call may be wrong. This CDR3 spans 17 amino acids. Per the germline V gene, CDR1 is LNHDA and CDR2 is SQIVND (reference sequence). The CDR3 here is CASSIRDQLAGLRTQYF. In DNA, the CDR3 is TGTGCCAGTAGTATTCGTGATCAACTAGCGGGATTACGGACCCAGTACTTC.

With respect to this clone: This CDR3 is also generated by other DNA sequences in the sample. This chain joins TRBV5-1 and TRBJ2-5, with TRBD1 identical over 10 bases. The CDR3 extends over 14 amino acids. Per germline, CDR1 SGHRS and CDR2 YFSETQ. The V gene end was trimmed by 4 bases and the J gene end by 5 bases; junction bases not matched to a gene: 5. The CDR3 DNA reads TGCGCCAGCAGCGCGGGACAGGGGTTGGAGACCCAGTACTTC. The encoded protein is CASSAGQGLETQYF.